This T cell receptor (beta chain) is from a study of blood T cell repertoires in COVID-19. Only in-frame clones appear in the TCRdb table, and some are missing; sequencing was by immunoSEQ multiplex PCR. The sample has nearly 100,000 clones; roughly 90% are singletons. CDR1 and CDR2 (germline): MNHEY, SVGAGI. This CDR3 is built from 15 residues. J gave up 4 bases and V 0 bases, and 3 bases lay outside the gene matches. Sequencing was done on a sample of peripheral blood. The chain uses TRBV6-5 and TRBJ2-1; 7 positions match TRBD1. This sequence originates from a man older than 75 with acute or convalescent COVID-19. This chain's CDR3 is CASSYSPGQYNEQFF. As DNA, the CDR3 is TGTGCCAGCAGTTACTCCCCGGGACAGTACAATGAGCAGTTCTTC.